Presented here are 32 T cell receptor beta chains from one specimen sequenced in a study of OX40 agonist ivuxolimab in advanced cancers. Generated by immunoSEQ multiplex PCR, the TCRdb table keeps only in-frame clones and is missing some. The sample consists of roughly 70,000 clones, approximately 90% of them appearing once. The sample consisted of CD4+ or CD8+ T cells sorted from blood, taken in a trial of the OX40 agonist ivuxolimab. The origin of the receptors is an adult with an advanced solid tumor such as melanoma, head and neck, liver or kidney cancer.

The chain recombines TRBV21-1 with TRBJ2-7. TRBV21-1 is labeled a pseudogene. This CDR3 is built from 15 residues. The chain's CDR3 is CASSKRQQPSYEQYF. The CDR3 DNA sequence: TGTGCCAGCAGCAAAAGGCAGCAGCCTTCCTACGAGCAGTACTTC.

The table lists this clone with a count of one. V usage is TRBV28 and J usage is TRBJ1-4; D is unclear. The V end lost 5 bases, the J end lost 0 bases, and 1 base lay between the germline ends. CDR3 length equals 12 residues. Germline lookup yields CDR1 MDHEN and CDR2 SYDVKM. DNA for the CDR3: TGTGCCAGCAGTGCAACTAATGAAAAACTGTTTTTT. It yields the protein CASSATNEKLFF.

Points on this clone: A junction end diverges from the germline sequence, so it may reflect a read error. The V call is TRBV7-7, the J call TRBJ2-7; perhaps TRBD2 as D (5 bases). Looked up from germline, CDR1 is SSHAT and CDR2 is FNYEAQ (reference sequence). This CDR3 has 14 residues. This CDR3 reads CASSSAYGISEQYF. Here the CDR3 DNA reads TGTGCTAGCAGCTCGGCCTACGGGATCTCCGAGCAGTACTTC.

This clone has a single count. The chain links TRBV14 to TRBJ2-7, with D hard to call. The germline V gene encodes CDR1 SGHDN and CDR2 FVKESK. V was shortened by 5 bases and J by 3 bases, with 11 bases between the two germline ends. This CDR3 contains 13 residues. The CDR3 DNA reads TGTGCCAGCAGCACTTTCTCCGACTACGAGCAGTACTTC. It specifies CASSTFSDYEQYF.

The rearrangement uses TRBV9 and TRBJ1-2; possible D gene TRBD1, 6 bases. This CDR3 is built from 15 residues. The V gene's germline CDR1 is SGDLS and CDR2 YYNGEE. V was shortened by 5 bases and J by 3 bases, with 17 bases between the two germline ends. The CDR3 sequence: CASSSGGVWDYGYTF. The CDR3 DNA follows: TGTGCCAGCAGTTCGGGGGGCGTGTGGGACTATGGCTACACCTTC.

The chain carries TRBV7-8 and TRBJ2-7; maybe TRBD1 (6 bases). V was pared by 2 bases and J by 7 bases, with 12 bases between. The CDR3 covers 13 residues. CDR1 and CDR2 (germline): SGHVS, FQNEAQ. The CDR3 protein is CASSLLQGKEQYF. CDR3 nucleotides: TGTGCCAGCAGCTTATTACAGGGCAAGGAGCAGTACTTC. Supplemented by reference TRBV7-8 and TRBJ2-7, the full variable domain reads GAGVSQSPRYKVAKRGQDVALRCDPISGHVSLFWYQQALGQGPEFLTYFQNEAQLDKSGLPSDRFFAERPEGSVSTLKIQRTQQEDSAVYLCASSLLQGKEQYFGPGTRLTVT.

This rearrangement joins TRBV25-1 to TRBJ2-1; TRBD1 aligns across 8 bases. Germline CDR1 and CDR2: MGHDK and SYGVNS. The V and J ends lost 4 bases and 8 bases, in that order; junction bases with no gene match: 13. CDR3 length: 16 residues. The CDR3 DNA reads TGTGCCAGCAGTGGGGGACTCGGGACAGGTGGAGATGAGCAGTTCTTC. Translated, it gives CASSGGLGTGGDEQFF.

This chain connects TRBV21-1 to TRBJ2-1; the table names TRBD2, a call not compared with the DNA. TRBV21-1 is a pseudogene. The CDR3 has 17 residues. CDR3 amino acids: CASSKSFERELYNEQFF. CDR3 coding DNA: TGTGCCAGCAGCAAAAGCTTCGAGCGGGAGCTCTACAATGAGCAGTTCTTC.

This clone was seen a few times. The V gene is TRBV6-1, the J gene TRBJ1-3; weak D call: TRBD1 (6 bases). V was clipped by 8 bases and J by 1 base, with 15 bases between them. The germline CDR1 and CDR2 sequences are MNHNS and SASEGT. The CDR3 loop spans 15 amino acids. CDR3 loop: CASVGRGYSGNTIYF. CDR3 nucleotides: TGTGCCAGCGTAGGCAGGGGATATTCTGGAAACACCATATATTTT.

This chain connects TRBV11-2 to TRBJ1-1; D not certain. From germline, CDR1 is SGHAT and CDR2 FQNNGV. This CDR3 spans 11 amino acids. V was clipped by 2 bases and J by 6 bases, with 4 bases between them. The CDR3 here is CASSLYSEAFF. The CDR3 DNA reads as TGTGCCAGCAGCTTATACTCTGAAGCTTTCTTT.

The CDR3 DNA reads as TGTGCCAGCAATAGGGCCTGGGAGGCCAACGTCCTGACTTTC. It translates to CASNRAWEANVLTF. The chain employs TRBV2 and TRBJ2-6; D remains unclear. This CDR3 region has 14 residues. Trimming left V 7 bases short and J 6 bases short, with 13 bases between. Germline CDR1 and CDR2: SNHLY and FYNNEI.

J is TRBJ2-2 and V is TRBV2, with 7 bases matching TRBD2. Unmatched junction bases numbered 9, after V lost 7 bases and J lost 1 base. CDR3 size: 16 residues. Germline values: CDR1 SNHLY, CDR2 FYNNEI. CDR3 amino acids: CASIGRLAENTGELFF. CDR3 nucleotides: TGTGCCAGCATCGGCCGGCTAGCGGAGAACACCGGGGAGCTGTTTTTT.

V and J are TRBV27 and TRBJ1-1; D call uncertain. V lost 8 bases and J 0 bases, leaving 13 bases between the germline ends. Germline lookup yields CDR1 MNHEY and CDR2 SMNVEV (reference sequence). This CDR3 has 14 residues. The CDR3 region has the DNA TGTGCCAGCCCCTCCCGACGGCTGAACACTGAAGCTTTCTTT. Its protein product is CASPSRRLNTEAFF.

This clone was detected a few times. The chain couples TRBV18 to TRBJ2-7; 15 bases are a match to TRBD2. The CDR3 runs to 16 residues. Germline V lookup: CDR1 KGHSH, CDR2 LQKENI. V trimming: 3 bases; J trimming: 7 bases; junction bases outside the gene matches: 7. In nucleotides, the CDR3 is TGTGCCAGCTCACCTTCCGGACTAGCGGGAGGGATAGAGCAGTACTTC. Protein product: CASSPSGLAGGIEQYF.

V gene TRBV6-4 combines with J gene TRBJ2-1; D is unresolved. CDR1 and CDR2 (germline): MRHNA, SNTAGT. This CDR3 is 14 amino acids long. The V gene lost 4 bases and the J gene lost 3 bases, with 10 bases spanning the gap. The CDR3 DNA reads TGTGCCAGCAGTGTAGACACCCACTACAATGAGCAGTTCTTC. This sequence encodes CASSVDTHYNEQFF.

The chain has TRBV11-2 and TRBJ2-7; 8 positions match TRBD2. V shed 4 bases, J shed 3 bases, and the junction held 2 bases outside the gene matches. Germline assignment: CDR1 SGHAT and CDR2 FQNNGV. The CDR3 sequence is 13 residues long. CDR3 residues: CASSSGLGYEQYF. The DNA for the CDR3 is TGTGCCAGCAGCTCGGGACTAGGCTACGAGCAGTACTTC. Filled out from reference TRBV11-2 and TRBJ2-7, the complete variable domain reads EAGVAQSPRYKIIEKRQSVAFWCNPISGHATLYWYQQILGQGPKLLIQFQNNGVVDDSQLPKDRFSAERLKGVDSTLKIQPAKLEDSAVYLCASSSGLGYEQYFGPGTRLTVT.

The J gene is TRBJ1-2, the V gene TRBV19, with a tentative D call TRBD1 (6 bases). Trimming removed 4 bases from V and 7 bases from J, with 16 bases in between. From germline, CDR1 is LNHDA and CDR2 SQIVND (reference sequence). The CDR3 totals 14 residues. This CDR3 reads CASSRTGTGSGYTF. CDR3 sequence (DNA): TGTGCCAGTAGTAGAACAGGGACTGGGAGTGGCTACACCTTC.

This chain joins TRBV6-5 and TRBJ2-7; D uncertain. The length of the CDR3 is 10 residues. Germline V gene sequence: CDR1 MNHEY, CDR2 SVGAGI. Trimming pared 5 bases from V and 5 bases from J, leaving 4 bases between. CDR3 amino acids: CASSRNEQYF. CDR3 in DNA: TGTGCCAGCAGTCGGAACGAGCAGTACTTC.

This chain connects TRBV2 to TRBJ1-1; TRBD1 might be the D (5 bases). The germline V and J ends were trimmed by 6 bases and 1 base, with 18 bases remaining between them. This CDR3 is built from 16 residues. Germline lookup yields CDR1 SNHLY and CDR2 FYNNEI. In nucleotides, the CDR3 is TGTGCCAGCAGATGGGGCAGGGCAAACACGAACACTGAAGCTTTCTTT. Amino acids: CASRWGRANTNTEAFF.

The chain recombines TRBV4-1 with TRBJ2-3; possibly TRBD2 for D (6 bases). The germline V gene has CDR1 MGHRA and CDR2 YSYEKL. This CDR3 is built from 15 residues. The ends were cut back, 4 bases at V and 4 bases at J, with 15 bases in the middle. CDR3 protein: CASSRGRDFSDTQYF. CDR3 DNA sequence: TGCGCCAGCAGCCGAGGACGGGACTTTTCAGATACGCAGTATTTT.

The chain couples TRBV29-1 to TRBJ1-5; tentatively, D is TRBD1 (5 bases). V lost 5 bases and J lost 1, with 6 bases in between. Germline V lookup: CDR1 SQVTM, CDR2 ANQGSEA. This CDR3 region has 12 residues. The CDR3 loop is CSVRDSNQPQHF. The CDR3 nucleotides are TGCAGCGTTCGGGACAGCAATCAGCCCCAGCATTTT.

The V gene is TRBV5-1, the J gene TRBJ2-5; 10 bases line up with TRBD2. With V trimmed by 0 bases and J by 1 base, 0 bases remained unmatched. CDR1 and CDR2 (germline): SGHRS, YFSETQ. This CDR3 has 15 residues. CDR3 bases: TGCGCCAGCAGCTTGGGGACTAGCGGCCAAGAGACCCAGTACTTC. This gives the protein CASSLGTSGQETQYF.

This clone was seen a single time. This chain uses TRBV11-2 with TRBJ2-1; no clear D gene. Trimming cost V 1 base and J 7 bases, with 8 bases left between them. CDR1 and CDR2 from the germline V gene are SGHAT and FQNNGV. The CDR3 consists of 13 residues. The CDR3 bases are TGTGCCAGCAGCTTAGTAGGGCAGAATGAGCAGTTCTTC. It codes for CASSLVGQNEQFF.

The J gene is TRBJ1-1, the V gene TRBV4-1; D is uncertain. V was cut by 4 bases and J by 0 bases, with 12 bases left in between. CDR3 length: 15 amino acids. Per the germline V gene, CDR1 is MGHRA and CDR2 is YSYEKL. The CDR3 spells CASSPPTGMNTEAFF. For the CDR3, the DNA is TGCGCCAGCAGCCCCCCGACTGGGATGAACACTGAAGCTTTCTTT.

The chain links TRBV30 to TRBJ1-1, with a possible D match to TRBD1 (5 bases). The V gene's germline CDR1 is GTSNPN and CDR2 SVGIG (reference sequence). The CDR3 loop spans 14 amino acids. The V end lost 2 bases, the J end lost 3 bases, and 13 bases lay between the germline ends. CDR3 in amino acids: CAWSFSLGDTEAFF. The CDR3 DNA reads as TGTGCCTGGAGTTTCTCCCTGGGGGACACTGAAGCTTTCTTT.

The DNA of the CDR3 is TGCAGCGTTGTAGGGGCGAGCTATGGCTACACCTTC. It translates to CSVVGASYGYTF. The chain uses TRBV29-1 and TRBJ1-2, with D possibly matching TRBD1 (5 bases). Trimming cost V 4 bases and J 4 bases, with 10 bases left between them. Germline CDR1 SQVTM, CDR2 ANQGSEA. The length of the CDR3 is 12 residues.

The chain employs TRBV27 and TRBJ1-2; D is possibly TRBD1 (6 bases). The CDR3 has 13 amino acids. CDR1 is MNHEY, CDR2 SMNVEV, per germline (reference sequence). V was shortened by 2 bases and J by 4 bases, with 8 bases between the two germline ends. CDR3 nucleotides: TGTGCCAGCAGTTTAGGGGGCGCCTATGGCTACACCTTC. Amino acid sequence: CASSLGGAYGYTF.

The gene calls are TRBV9 and TRBJ2-7; 7 bases match TRBD1. The length of the CDR3 is 14 residues. V shed 4 bases, J shed 3 bases, and the junction held 7 bases outside the gene matches. Germline V gene sequence: CDR1 SGDLS, CDR2 YYNGEE. The CDR3: CASSYRDRDYEQYF. The DNA of the CDR3 is TGTGCCAGCAGCTACCGGGACAGAGACTACGAGCAGTACTTC.

The J gene is TRBJ2-2, the V gene TRBV5-1; 8 nucleotides align to TRBD2. The CDR3 totals 18 residues. Germline values: CDR1 SGHRS, CDR2 YFSETQ. The ends lost 2 bases at V and 0 bases at J; junction bases unmatched: 9. CDR3 nucleotide sequence: TGCGCCAGCAGCTTAATGCCCTCGGGGGGGGCGAACACCGGGGAGCTGTTTTTT. It translates to CASSLMPSGGANTGELFF.

This clone was seen only once. The rearrangement links TRBV5-1 to TRBJ1-2; no definite D call. The V gene's germline CDR1 is SGHRS and CDR2 YFSETQ. V gave up 0 bases and J gave up 3 bases, with 6 bases separating them. This CDR3 spans 13 amino acids. The CDR3: CASSLVGDYGYTF. The CDR3 DNA sequence: TGCGCCAGCAGCTTGGTGGGAGACTATGGCTACACCTTC.

This clone was seen a single time. V gene TRBV30 combines with J gene TRBJ2-7; 7 positions match TRBD2. The V segment lost 3 bases and the J segment 4 bases; nucleotides outside the gene matches: 12. There are 15 residues in the CDR3. From germline, CDR1 is GTSNPN and CDR2 SVGIG (reference sequence). In nucleotides, the CDR3 is TGTGCCTGGAGCGGAGCGCGGGAGCACCAGTACGAGCAGTACTTC. Protein sequence: CAWSGAREHQYEQYF.

Only a few counts were recorded for this clone. V is TRBV7-9 and J is TRBJ1-2; D not certain. The germline gives CDR1 SEHNR, CDR2 FQNEAQ (reference sequence). Trimming removed 6 bases from V and 6 bases from J, with 17 bases in between. This CDR3 contains 14 residues. The CDR3 coding sequence is TGTGCCAGCAGTCCCGATGGCGGAACCGATGGCTACACCTTC. It codes for CASSPDGGTDGYTF.